This TCR beta chain was retrieved from a study of cytomegalovirus exposure and HLA in healthy donors (dated by TCRdb to 2016 to 2017). Background for the entire study: According to an earlier analysis of around 600 of the donors, 200 million or so T cells yielded 90 million to 140 million unique TCR beta sequences and about 300 Gb of sequence data. Approximately 300 gigabases of sequencing data and 75 million to 85 million unique TCR sequences made up an early release that covered some 640 HLA-typed donors. The genetic ancestry cluster associated with self-reported Caucasian donors included 65% to 90% of the roughly 400 genotyped donors. The aim of the study was to test whether cataloging public T cell receptors could identify signatures of past pathogen exposure. Using immunosequencing, the study profiled T cell repertoires from 666 subjects and related those repertoires to cytomegalovirus serostatus. A separate validation cohort of 90 to 150 different subjects was used in addition to the 666-subject first cohort. The study combined high-throughput TCR immunosequencing, statistical association of individual TCRs with disease status, and machine learning to predict cytomegalovirus infection status. A later analysis re-examined previously published TCR beta repertoires from more than 600 donors and added high-resolution HLA genotyping to investigate patterns of TCR occurrence. In the later analysis, no new phenotypic data were used to find candidate immune exposures; instead, reliance was placed on TCR beta sequences and their occurrence across donors. In an earlier analysis of 587 of the donors, high-throughput TCR beta sequencing was used to judge whether each TCR beta V gene segment behaved as functional or pseudogenic. Alongside the repertoire data, information on donor age, sex, ethnicity and CMV serostatus was compiled. In a later genetic analysis, genome-wide SNP genotypes for about three fifths of the 666 donors were used, and that subset was treated as a discovery cohort. All discovery cohort repertoires had been generated using a single sequencing platform. HLA typing included class I and class II loci at four-digit resolution. The number of donors typed differed by locus, with roughly 620-630 for A, B, C, DRB1 and DQB1, more than 500 for DQA1, over 600 for DPA1, and about 450 for DPB1. Because of strong linkage in the cohort, 5 or 6 DR-DQ haplotypes were treated as single units for association and clustering. Across some 400 genotyped donors of the cohort, an average of approximately 240,000 unique TCR beta nucleotide sequences per donor were sequenced, and roughly 20% of those sequences were non-productive.

The cohort was made up of 500 to 850 healthy bone marrow donors. At the time of sampling, every cohort member was nominally healthy, though immune exposures that went unrecorded were likely present. The donor tested CMV seronegative, placing the donor among the 300 to 400 seronegative members of the cohort. Every donor gave a peripheral blood sample, and the peripheral blood mononuclear cells from that sample were used for TCR beta sequencing. The Qiagen DNeasy Blood Extraction Kit was used to extract genomic DNA from the blood cell samples. With respect to this clone: Its antigen remains unidentified. It has no much larger one-base neighbor in the sample; base qualities were not kept.

Preparation of the library involved the immunoSEQ multiplex PCR assay. The multiplex PCR relied on a mix of 60 forward primers for TCR Vbeta segments and 13 reverse primers for TCR Jbeta segments. The CDR3 region of rearranged TCR beta genes was amplified from genomic DNA by a multiplex PCR assay. The Illumina HiSeq System was used to sequence the amplified TCR beta libraries as 87-base-pair reads. The authors' analysis ran thus. Across the 500 to 700 repertoires, a later analysis counted approximately 83 million unique TCR beta chains, 9 million to 14 million of which were shared by at least two donors. Raw reads were error-corrected and collapsed into unique sequences with a nearest-neighbor algorithm that merged closely related sequences to remove PCR and sequencing errors. To assign V, D and J gene segments, CDR3 sequences were aligned to IMGT reference sequences. Each retained sequence needed at least a six-nucleotide match to both a V gene segment and a J gene segment. Rearrangements were classified as productive when the CDR3 lacked stop codons and remained in frame with V and J, and all other rearrangements were classified as non-productive. CDR3 was defined according to IMGT convention as the region running from the second conserved V-encoded cysteine to the conserved J-encoded phenylalanine. Sequences without an unambiguous match to a single V gene segment were excluded from the earlier analysis of approximately 600 of the donors. An earlier analysis of several hundred of the donors classified V segments as functional when productive rearrangements were above 56.7% and as segregating when the standard deviation between donors was above 5%. A statistical classification framework was developed to diagnose cytomegalovirus status using the catalog of TCR beta chain sequences. A later analysis assigned V and J genes by comparing TCR nucleotide sequences with IMGT/GENE-DB human TR gene sequences. Using the TCRdist pipeline, a later analysis assigned CDR3 sequences along with most-parsimonious VDJ recombination scenarios. In a later analysis, each TCR beta chain was defined by its CDR3 amino acid sequence together with its V-gene family, and reads lacking a unique V-gene family were excluded. A later analysis removed 592 highly shared, low-generation-probability nucleotide sequences to deal with suspected cross-contamination and a sequencing artifact. For each public chain, a later analysis derived a clonal expansion index from normalized ranks of inferred template counts within each repertoire. In a later analysis, generation probabilities were computed using a VDJ recombination model fitted to out-of-frame rearrangements, and the results were checked against IGoR. In a later analysis, TCR-TCR, TCR-HLA and TCR-CMV co-occurrence was scored with hypergeometric tests, and a repertoire-size bias correction was applied to TCR pairs. A later analysis estimated false discovery rates by permuting HLA or CMV assignments 20 times. In a later analysis, co-occurring TCRs were grouped using DBSCAN, with TCRdist sequence similarity added in when clustering inside HLA-allele-positive subsets. Repertoires with fewer than 30,000 or more than 120,000 public chains, plus five repertoires with anomalous nucleotide sharing, were excluded from co-occurrence clustering. Held by TCRdb, this immuneACCESS table contains in-frame sequences only and omits some clones. Under half of the omission traces to an unresolved V gene where checked; the cause of the rest is unknown. The V and J calls and clone size were taken over from that table, and D and trimming were inferred from the DNA. Recorded for this sample are about 160,000 clones; 70% to 80% of them occurred a single time. Roughly 2% of the sample goes to the ten largest clones.

Findings and caveats that apply to the study as a whole: In an earlier analysis of 587 of the donors, most TCR beta V segments were observed in productive rearrangements about 90% or about 30% of the time, broadly matching IMGT annotations. According to a later analysis, most CMV-associated TCR beta chains appeared to be HLA-restricted, and the HLA associations seemed to be driven largely by CMV exposure. Because HLA typing was missing for some donors at each locus, association tests included only the typed subset. In a later analysis, TCR association rates were found to vary across HLA loci, with the most associated TCRs seen for DRB1 alleles and the fewest for HLA-C alleles. Correlated functional status among segregating V segments might be attributable to linkage disequilibrium, but an unknown experimental factor could not be ruled out. The cohort was sequenced for TCR beta chains only, and without alpha or paired-chain data the features that could be detected were limited. A cluster of highly shared sequence variants was judged likely to represent a technical artifact of the sequencing pipeline. V-gene and J-gene trimming of TCR beta chains was associated with a missense DCLRE1C variant in a later genetic analysis, and the association was replicated in an independent cohort. A later analysis reported that several top co-occurrence clusters appeared linked to parvovirus B19, influenza, CMV and Epstein-Barr virus. The presence/absence analyses assumed that sequencing depth was roughly uniform across donors, and that assumption may not be true. At a false discovery rate of 0.05, a later analysis linked 16,951 TCR beta sequences to specific HLA alleles. A further reported finding was that TCR beta sequences accurately predicted the HLA-A and HLA-B alleles for most subjects in the first cohort. The classifier was reported to diagnose cytomegalovirus status with high specificity and sensitivity in both the original cohort and the validation cohort. CMV serostatus was the only immune exposure information available for the cohort. Compared with equally common non-associated chains, HLA-associated TCR beta chains in a later analysis were more clonally expanded and had lower generation probabilities. Compared with the approximately 710-donor mean, donors in an Asian-associated ancestry cluster had fewer N-insertions in productive TCRs, according to a later genetic analysis. According to the authors, the approach could potentially be generalized to other disease states and immunological phenotypes. When HLA alleles, especially DR and DQ, strongly co-occurred, attributing TCR associations to individual alleles was difficult. While some public TCRs were present in many individuals, most TCR sequences turned up only very rarely across donors. The study listed 150 to 200 TCR beta chains as associated with cytomegalovirus. A few of the identified cytomegalovirus-associated TCR beta chains were confirmed in vitro to be specific for cytomegalovirus antigens. Roughly 17 rarely observed V segments, including chromosome 9 orphons, were excluded from the earlier analysis of some 590 of the donors because counts were too low.

Sequenced: PBMCs. The TCR was taken from a middle-aged man in good health and CMV-seronegative.

The DNA sequence reads TGTGCCAGCAAGCCTAGCGGGAGCCCGAATGAGCAGTTCTTC. It codes for CASKPSGSPNEQFF. The rearrangement joined TRBV25-1 to TRBJ2-1; 10 bases in the middle match TRBD2. V ends up 7 bases short and J 7 bases short, with an unmatched junction base count of 7. CDR3 length: 14 amino acids, cysteine to phenylalanine. Only the CDR3 DNA stays, 42 bases, in frame from base 1. Sequences MGHDK (CDR1) and SYGVNS (CDR2) are obtained from the germline V gene.